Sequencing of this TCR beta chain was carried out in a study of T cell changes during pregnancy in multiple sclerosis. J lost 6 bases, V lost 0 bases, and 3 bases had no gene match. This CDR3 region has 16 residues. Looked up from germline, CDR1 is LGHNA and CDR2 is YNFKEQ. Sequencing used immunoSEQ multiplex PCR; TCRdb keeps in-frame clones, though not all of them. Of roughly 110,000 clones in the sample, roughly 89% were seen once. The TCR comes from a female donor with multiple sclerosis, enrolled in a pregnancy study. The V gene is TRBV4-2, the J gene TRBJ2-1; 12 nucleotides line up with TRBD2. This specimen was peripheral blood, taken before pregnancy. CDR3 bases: TGTGCCAGCAGCCAAGAACTAGCGGGAGGAATCAATGAGCAGTTCTTC. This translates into CASSQELAGGINEQFF.